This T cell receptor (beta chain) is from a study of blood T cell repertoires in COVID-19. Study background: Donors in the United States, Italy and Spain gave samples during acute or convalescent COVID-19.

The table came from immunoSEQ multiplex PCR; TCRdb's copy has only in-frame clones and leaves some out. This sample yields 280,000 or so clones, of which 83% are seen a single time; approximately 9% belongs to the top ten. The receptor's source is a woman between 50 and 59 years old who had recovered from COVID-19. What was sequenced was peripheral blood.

The CDR3, as DNA: TGTGCCTGGAGTCGGACAGCGAACACTGAAGCTTTCTTT. It yields the protein CAWSRTANTEAFF. The V call is TRBV30, the J call TRBJ1-1, with a weak D call TRBD1 (6 bases). There are 13 residues in the CDR3. The V gene's germline CDR1 is GTSNPN and CDR2 SVGIG (reference sequence). V was shortened by 2 bases and J by 1 base, with 8 bases between the two germline ends.